Shown below are 20 T cell receptor beta chains from a single sample sequenced in a study of blood T cell repertoires in COVID-19. Measured with immunoSEQ multiplex PCR; TCRdb has only the in-frame clones, and not every one. Seen here are some 180,000 clones, 70% to 90% observed once, and the top ten hold roughly 6%. The sample comprised peripheral blood. The receptors stem from a middle-aged man with active or convalescent COVID-19.

This chain joins TRBV12-5 and TRBJ1-2; 9 nucleotides line up with TRBD1. CDR1 is LGHNT and CDR2 is FRNRAP in the germline V gene. The CDR3 extends over 16 amino acids. The V segment lost 0 bases and the J segment 2 bases; nucleotides outside the gene matches: 4. Here the CDR3 DNA reads TGTGCTAGTGGTTTGGTACTGGGACAGGGAAACTATGGCTACACCTTC. Translating it yields CASGLVLGQGNYGYTF.

This clone has only a few counts. The chain has TRBV24-1 and TRBJ2-7, with D perhaps TRBD2 (5 bases). The CDR3 runs to 13 residues. Germline loops: CDR1 KGHDR, CDR2 SFDVKD. V lost 7 bases and J 0 bases, leaving 9 bases between the germline ends. This CDR3 is CATSEGGSYEQYF. The CDR3 nucleotides read TGTGCCACCAGCGAGGGCGGCTCCTACGAGCAGTACTTC.

The gene calls are TRBV4-1 and TRBJ1-4; tentatively, D is TRBD1 (6 bases). Trimming removed 4 bases from V and 7 bases from J, with 16 bases in between. This CDR3 has 15 residues. In germline, CDR1 is MGHRA, CDR2 YSYEKL. In nucleotides, the CDR3 is TGCGCCAGCAGCCGGGAGGGGACACGGGGTGAAAAACTGTTTTTT. This translates into CASSREGTRGEKLFF.

This chain connects TRBV5-1 to TRBJ1-1; 8 bases align to TRBD1. The CDR3 has 15 residues. Germline V gene sequence: CDR1 SGHRS, CDR2 YFSETQ. The J segment lost 4 bases and the V segment lost 4 bases, leaving 9 bases of the junction unmatched. DNA for the CDR3: TGCGCCAGCAGCCGGGGGGTCGGGACAGGCACTGAAGCTTTCTTT. This codes for CASSRGVGTGTEAFF.

The chain recombines TRBV6-5 with TRBJ1-3; perhaps TRBD1 as D (6 bases). The germline V and J ends were trimmed by 8 bases and 1 base, with 15 bases remaining between them. CDR1 is MNHEY, CDR2 SVGAGI, per germline. The CDR3 loop spans 15 amino acids. The CDR3 spells CASSQGHTSGNTIYF. The CDR3, as DNA: TGTGCCAGCTCTCAGGGACATACGTCTGGAAACACCATATATTTT.

The chain couples TRBV19 to TRBJ2-3; the match to TRBD2 covers 8 bases. V lost 7 bases to trimming and J lost 5 bases; unmatched junction nucleotides: 17. Germline values: CDR1 LNHDA, CDR2 SQIVND (reference sequence). This CDR3 comprises 17 residues. The CDR3 reads CASTRHLRGTSVDTQYF. CDR3 nucleotide sequence: TGTGCCAGTACCAGACATCTCCGGGGGACTAGTGTAGATACGCAGTATTTT. The full variable domain, with the rest looked up from reference TRBV19 and TRBJ2-3, is DGGITQSPKYLFRKEGQNVTLSCEQNLNHDAMYWYRQDPGQGLRLIYYSQIVNDFQKGDIAEGYSVSREKKESFPLTVTSAQKNPTAFYLCASTRHLRGTSVDTQYFGPGTRLTVL.

This clone came up a few times. The gene calls are TRBV19 and TRBJ1-1, with D unresolved. This CDR3 is 11 amino acids long. Germline V lookup: CDR1 LNHDA, CDR2 SQIVND (reference sequence). V shed 7 bases and J shed 4 bases, with 7 bases lying between them. CDR3: CASIWSTEAFF. The CDR3 DNA reads TGTGCCAGTATATGGAGCACTGAAGCTTTCTTT.

This clone was recorded once. The chain joins TRBV28 to TRBJ1-1; no firm D call. The CDR3 runs to 12 residues. Germline V gene data show CDR1 as MDHEN and CDR2 as SYDVKM. Trimming left V 6 bases short and J 6 bases short, with 11 bases between. The CDR3 DNA reads as TGTGCCAGCAGCCTTCTCCTCTCTGAAGCTTTCTTT. Translated, it gives CASSLLLSEAFF.

The chain combines TRBV13 with TRBJ2-7, with 11 bases aligning to TRBD2. V lost 6 bases to trimming and J lost 1 base; unmatched junction nucleotides: 8. This CDR3 region has 16 residues. From germline, CDR1 is PRHDT and CDR2 FYEKMQ (reference sequence). CDR3: CASSPRWTSGSYEQYF. The CDR3 DNA reads as TGTGCCAGCAGTCCAAGGTGGACTAGCGGGTCCTACGAGCAGTACTTC.

A note on this clone: A much larger clone sits a single nucleotide away, making a read error possible. The genes are TRBV4-2 and TRBJ2-7; 7 positions match TRBD1. Germline V lookup: CDR1 LGHNA, CDR2 YNFKEQ. This CDR3 contains 15 residues. V trimming: 0 bases; J trimming: 1 base; junction bases outside the gene matches: 3. The CDR3 DNA follows: TGTGCCAGCAGCCAAGAGGGACAGCTATCCTACGAGCAGTACTTC. Residues: CASSQEGQLSYEQYF.

J is TRBJ2-1 and V is TRBV24-1, with D perhaps TRBD2 (5 bases). Germline V gene lookup returns CDR1 KGHDR and CDR2 SFDVKD. The CDR3 has 15 residues. Trimming cost V 3 bases and J 2 bases, with 10 bases left between them. The CDR3 DNA reads as TGTGCCACCAGTGATAACCGGGATGCCTACAATGAGCAGTTCTTC. Amino acids: CATSDNRDAYNEQFF.

The chain joins TRBV13 to TRBJ2-6; D is perhaps TRBD2 (5 bases). The CDR3 length is 19 residues. V shed 7 bases and J shed 0 bases, with 22 bases lying between them. CDR1 PRHDT and CDR2 FYEKMQ come from the germline V gene (reference sequence). The CDR3 nucleotides are TGTGCCAGCACCCTCAATACGAGACGGGATAGCTCTGGGGCCAACGTCCTGACTTTC. Its translation: CASTLNTRRDSSGANVLTF.

The table lists this clone with a few counts. This chain joins TRBV2 and TRBJ1-5; 8 positions match TRBD1. The CDR3 consists of 15 residues. Germline V gene data show CDR1 as SNHLY and CDR2 as FYNNEI. The ends lost 6 bases at V and 4 bases at J; junction bases unmatched: 8. The CDR3 loop reads CASRPDRGGNQPQHF. CDR3 DNA: TGTGCCAGCAGGCCCGACAGGGGCGGGAATCAGCCCCAGCATTTT.

V and J are TRBV30 and TRBJ2-5; D is perhaps TRBD1 (5 bases). V was pared by 4 bases and J by 1 base, with 10 bases between. CDR1 and CDR2 (germline): GTSNPN, SVGIG (reference sequence). The CDR3 consists of 13 residues. This chain's CDR3 is CAWMGQTQETQYF. The CDR3 coding sequence is TGTGCCTGGATGGGGCAAACCCAAGAGACCCAGTACTTC.

The J gene is TRBJ1-2, the V gene TRBV21-1. TRBV21-1 is given as a pseudogene. The CDR3 has 15 residues. CDR3 sequence: CASSKSGGTAYGYTF. In DNA form, the CDR3 reads TGTGCCAGCAGCAAATCGGGGGGAACTGCATACGGCTACACCTTC.

The chain uses TRBV7-9 and TRBJ1-4, with D perhaps TRBD1 (6 bases). Germline lookup yields CDR1 SEHNR and CDR2 FQNEAQ (reference sequence). CDR3 length: 15 amino acids. Trimming took 5 bases from V and 11 from J, leaving 21 bases between them. This chain's CDR3 is CASSPSGGAIGKLFF. CDR3 in DNA: TGTGCCAGCAGCCCCTCTGGGGGCGCGATTGGGAAACTGTTTTTT.

CDR3 amino acids: CASSQAGSADTQYF. In DNA, the CDR3 is TGCGCCAGCAGCCAGGCGGGAAGCGCAGATACGCAGTATTTT. This chain links TRBV4-3 with TRBJ2-3; maybe TRBD2 (6 bases). The V gene lost 3 bases and the J gene lost 4 bases, with 11 bases spanning the gap. CDR3 length: 14 amino acids. Germline V lookup: CDR1 LGHNA, CDR2 YSLEER.

The chain carries TRBV3-1 (or the pseudogene TRBV3-2) and TRBJ1-2, with 11 bases aligning to TRBD1. CDR3 length: 17 residues. Germline CDR1 LGHDT, CDR2 YNNKEL (reference sequence). V lost 4 bases, J lost 3 bases, and 10 bases stayed unmatched. The CDR3 bases are TGTGCCAGCAGCCCATCCCCCGGGACAGGGGGGGACTATGGCTACACCTTC. It is translated as CASSPSPGTGGDYGYTF.

The chain employs TRBV6-2 or TRBV6-3 and TRBJ2-3, with 13 bases that match TRBD2. The CDR3 covers 14 residues. The J segment lost 13 bases and the V segment lost 6 bases, leaving 10 bases of the junction unmatched. Germline V CDR1 and CDR2: MNHEY, SVGEGT. The CDR3 coding sequence is TGTGCCAGCAGCCTGGGACTAGCGGGGCTATGGGAGTATTTT. Its protein product is CASSLGLAGLWEYF.

The chain joins TRBV9 to TRBJ2-5, with 14 positions matching TRBD2. With 3 bases clipped from V and 4 bases from J, the junction kept 2 bases outside the gene matches. Germline CDR1 reads SGDLS; CDR2 reads YYNGEE. CDR3 length: 15 residues. The CDR3 nucleotides are TGTGCCAGCAGCGCTGGACTAGCGGGGGGAGAGACCCAGTACTTC. This translates into CASSAGLAGGETQYF.